This T cell receptor (beta chain) came from a study of blood T cell repertoires in COVID-19. The overall study: The samples span acute and convalescent COVID-19 from the United States, Italy and Spain. Sources were T cells, B-cell-depleted T cells, or PBMCs; the material itself was cDNA or gDNA.

In its sample, this clone was seen a few times. Original analysis: Estimation of nucleated cell counts was performed using reference gene primer amplification. TCRdb's table, derived via immunoSEQ multiplex PCR, lists solely in-frame clones and lacks some. V, J and clone size reflect that table, while D and trimming were determined from the DNA. The table includes tens of thousands of clones, over 75% detected once. The receptor was derived from a woman older than 75 with active or convalescent COVID-19. The sequenced material came from peripheral blood.

As DNA, the CDR3 is TGTGCCTGGAGTGGTAGCGTGGAGACCCAGTACTTC. Translated, it gives CAWSGSVETQYF. This rearrangement joins TRBV30 to TRBJ2-5; D is perhaps TRBD2 (5 bases). This CDR3 spans 12 amino acids. Germline V gene sequence: CDR1 GTSNPN, CDR2 SVGIG (reference sequence). Deletions cut 1 base from V and 5 bases from J, with 8 bases between.